Listed here are 30 T cell receptor beta chains from one sample, sequenced in a study of beta chain features in type 1 diabetes. The sequenced template was cDNA made from the entire isolated RNA. Here immunoSEQ multiplex PCR was the method, and the copy in TCRdb shows in-frame clones only, minus some. Here the sample spans approximately 150,000 clones, about 10% being singletons. What was sequenced was naive CD4+ T cells from blood. These receptors all stem from a young man in good health.

J is TRBJ2-7 and V is TRBV10-3; TRBD1 agrees at 9 bases. The CDR3 contains 18 residues. Unmatched junction bases numbered 13, after V lost 3 bases and J lost 1 base. CDR1 is ENHRY, CDR2 SYGVKD, per germline. The CDR3 loop is CAISDPPGAGTGSYEQYF. The CDR3 DNA follows: TGTGCCATCAGTGACCCCCCAGGGGCCGGGACAGGGTCCTACGAGCAGTACTTC.

This clone was observed a few times. The V gene is TRBV7-2, the J gene TRBJ1-2, with 7 positions matching TRBD1. J was trimmed by 7 bases and V by 1 base; bases with no gene match: 3. Germline lookup yields CDR1 SGHTA and CDR2 FQGNSA. This CDR3 has 13 residues. CDR3 residues: CASSLGRGRGYTF. DNA for the CDR3: TGTGCCAGCAGCTTAGGAAGGGGGCGTGGCTACACCTTC.

The CDR3 spells CASGLATSGTQYF. The CDR3 DNA reads as TGTGCTAGTGGTTTGGCAACCTCAGGTACCCAGTACTTC. The chain recombines TRBV12-5 with TRBJ2-5; D remains unclear. The germline V gene encodes CDR1 LGHNT and CDR2 FRNRAP. V was clipped by 1 base and J by 8 bases, with 11 bases between them. The CDR3 is 13 amino acids. The full variable domain, in which reference TRBV12-5 and TRBJ2-5 provide the parts outside the CDR3, is DARVTQTPRHKVTEMGQEVTMRCQPILGHNTVFWYRQTMMQGLELLAYFRNRAPLDDSGMPKDRFSAEMPDATLATLKIQPSEPRDSAVYFCASGLATSGTQYFGPGTRLLVL.

The chain recombines TRBV6-6 with TRBJ2-2; unclear D gene. The V end lost 2 bases, the J end lost 4 bases, and 11 bases lay between the germline ends. The germline CDR1 and CDR2 sequences are MNHNY and SVGAGI (reference sequence). The CDR3 loop spans 15 amino acids. CDR3 sequence: CASSYPSTGTGELFF. For the CDR3, the DNA is TGTGCCAGCAGTTACCCCTCGACGGGCACCGGGGAGCTGTTTTTT.

This clone has only a few counts. The chain is built from TRBV7-2 and TRBJ2-5, with D hard to call. The J call is uncertain, as TRBJ2-7 better fits the DNA end. The CDR3 has 13 residues. Germline V CDR1 and CDR2: SGHTA, FQGNSA. CDR3 loop: CASSLVSSYEQYF. CDR3 sequence (DNA): TGTGCCAGCAGCTTAGTGTCTTCCTACGAGCAGTACTTC.

The sample holds a few counts of this clone. The chain links TRBV7-2 to TRBJ2-1; the match to TRBD1 covers 7 bases. Germline V gene sequence: CDR1 SGHTA, CDR2 FQGNSA. This CDR3 comprises 16 residues. J was trimmed by 0 bases and V by 4 bases; bases with no gene match: 6. CDR3 in DNA: TGTGCCAGCAGCTCAATATCAGGGGGCTCCTACAATGAGCAGTTCTTC. It yields the protein CASSSISGGSYNEQFF.

The chain uses TRBV6-6 and TRBJ1-5; the match to TRBD1 covers 8 bases. This CDR3 is built from 16 residues. CDR1 and CDR2 from the germline V gene are MNHNY and SVGAGI (reference sequence). V lost 4 bases and J lost 6; bases outside the gene matches: 11. The CDR3 bases are TGTGCCAGCAGTTCCATCGGGGGCAGGGGGCTTCAGCCCCAGCATTTT. Protein sequence: CASSSIGGRGLQPQHF.

The chain carries TRBV7-9 and TRBJ2-1; 7 bases match TRBD2. The V gene end was trimmed by 7 bases and the J gene end by 6 bases; junction bases not matched to a gene: 6. Germline V lookup: CDR1 SEHNR, CDR2 FQNEAQ (reference sequence). The CDR3 is made up of 13 amino acids. The CDR3: CASNAGGGNEQFF. DNA of the CDR3: TGTGCCAGCAACGCCGGCGGGGGCAATGAGCAGTTCTTC. Full variable domain (remainder filled in from reference TRBV7-9 and TRBJ2-1): DTGVSQNPRHKITKRGQNVTFRCDPISEHNRLYWYRQTLGQGPEFLTYFQNEAQLEKSRLLSDRFSAERPKGSFSTLEIQRTEQGDSAMYLCASNAGGGNEQFFGPGTRLTVL.

The V gene is TRBV5-1, the J gene TRBJ1-2; 10 bases fit TRBD1. Germline V gene sequence: CDR1 SGHRS, CDR2 YFSETQ. The J segment lost 2 bases and the V segment lost 0 bases, leaving 1 base of the junction unmatched. This CDR3 has 15 amino acids. The CDR3 nucleotides read TGCGCCAGCAGCTTGGGACAGGGGGCCAACTATGGCTACACCTTC. Its translation is CASSLGQGANYGYTF.

V is TRBV9 and J is TRBJ2-7; D is ambiguous. Trimming removed 0 bases at V and 2 bases at J, with 9 bases between. The CDR3 loop spans 14 amino acids. The germline V gene has CDR1 SGDLS and CDR2 YYNGEE. In DNA, the CDR3 is TGTGCCAGCAGCGTAGACATAGGAGCCTACGAGCAGTACTTC. Translation gives CASSVDIGAYEQYF. Together with reference TRBV9 and TRBJ2-7, the CDR3 gives the full variable domain: DSGVTQTPKHLITATGQRVTLRCSPRSGDLSVYWYQQSLDQGLQFLIQYYNGEERAKGNILERFSAQQFPDLHSELNLSSLELGDSALYFCASSVDIGAYEQYFGPGTRLTVT.

This chain links TRBV19 with TRBJ2-3; 10 nucleotides agree with TRBD1. Germline values: CDR1 LNHDA, CDR2 SQIVND (reference sequence). J was trimmed by 4 bases and V by 5 bases; bases with no gene match: 6. CDR3 length equals 15 residues. The CDR3 DNA reads as TGTGCCAGTAGTCCCAGGACAGGGGGATCAGATACGCAGTATTTT. Its protein is CASSPRTGGSDTQYF. Using reference TRBV19 and TRBJ2-3 for the parts outside the CDR3, the full variable domain is DGGITQSPKYLFRKEGQNVTLSCEQNLNHDAMYWYRQDPGQGLRLIYYSQIVNDFQKGDIAEGYSVSREKKESFPLTVTSAQKNPTAFYLCASSPRTGGSDTQYFGPGTRLTVL.

The CDR3 DNA sequence: TGTGCCAGCAGTCGGCAGGGGGCAAGTGAAGCTTTCTTT. Translated: CASSRQGASEAFF. This chain connects TRBV7-8 to TRBJ1-1; 8 bases map to TRBD1. The V gene end was trimmed by 6 bases and the J gene end by 7 bases; junction bases not matched to a gene: 7. The CDR3 length is 13 residues. Germline V lookup: CDR1 SGHVS, CDR2 FQNEAQ. Together with reference TRBV7-8 and TRBJ1-1, the CDR3 gives the full variable domain: GAGVSQSPRYKVAKRGQDVALRCDPISGHVSLFWYQQALGQGPEFLTYFQNEAQLDKSGLPSDRFFAERPEGSVSTLKIQRTQQEDSAVYLCASSRQGASEAFFGQGTRLTVV.

The gene calls are TRBV12-2 and TRBJ1-5; TRBD1, as called in the table, went unchecked against the DNA. TRBV12-2 is a documented pseudogene. The CDR3 extends over 17 amino acids. The DNA for the CDR3 is TGTGCAAGTCGCGCCATACCAGGGCCTTTTAGCAATCAGCCCCAGCATTTT. Translation gives CASRAIPGPFSNQPQHF.

The sample holds a few counts of this clone. Other nucleotide sequences from this sample produce the same CDR3. The CDR3 spells CASSLRGTETQYF. In nucleotides, the CDR3 is TGTGCCAGCAGCCTTCGGGGGACAGAGACCCAGTACTTC. The V call is TRBV27, the J call TRBJ2-5, with a possible D match to TRBD2 (6 bases). Germline V gene data show CDR1 as MNHEY and CDR2 as SMNVEV (reference sequence). The CDR3 covers 13 residues. V was cut by 6 bases and J by 4 bases, with 12 bases left in between.

This clone was seen more than once but under ten times. The rearrangement uses TRBV20-1 and TRBJ1-2; D is unresolved. CDR1 and CDR2 from the germline V gene are DFQATT and SNEGSKA (reference sequence). The CDR3 spans 11 residues. Between the trimmed V and J ends, which lost 5 bases and 5 bases, there was a span of 9 bases. CDR3: CSALSGYGYTF. DNA for the CDR3: TGCAGTGCTTTAAGCGGGTATGGCTACACCTTC.

This clone was found a few times. The gene calls are TRBV7-2 and TRBJ2-5; D remains ambiguous. The CDR3 is 17 amino acids. Trimming cost V 5 bases and J 1 base, with 20 bases left between them. Germline V gene data show CDR1 as SGHTA and CDR2 as FQGNSA. CDR3 sequence: CASSAGGKGTLQETQYF. The CDR3 DNA sequence: TGTGCCAGCAGCGCCGGCGGAAAAGGAACCCTCCAAGAGACCCAGTACTTC.

This clone was picked up a small number of times. This sequence joins TRBV5-1 and TRBJ1-4, with 9 bases aligning to TRBD1. CDR3 size: 15 residues. The V gene end was trimmed by 0 bases and the J gene end by 4 bases; junction bases not matched to a gene: 1. Looked up from germline, CDR1 is SGHRS and CDR2 is YFSETQ. CDR3 region: CASSLGDRDNEKLFF. The CDR3 coding sequence is TGCGCCAGCAGCTTGGGGGACAGGGATAATGAAAAACTGTTTTTT.

The V call is TRBV4-2, the J call TRBJ2-2, with a weak D call TRBD1 (5 bases). The germline CDR1 and CDR2 sequences are LGHNA and YNFKEQ. The CDR3 contains 17 residues. Trimming cost V 0 bases and J 2 bases, with 13 bases left between them. CDR3 protein: CASSQDPRQINTGELFF. In DNA, the CDR3 is TGTGCCAGCAGCCAAGATCCGAGACAGATCAACACCGGGGAGCTGTTTTTT.

This clone has just a few counts. The J gene is TRBJ2-1, the V gene TRBV30, with 11 nucleotides matching TRBD2. This CDR3 is 15 amino acids long. Germline CDR1 reads GTSNPN; CDR2 reads SVGIG (reference sequence). V shed 2 bases and J 5 bases; nucleotides not matched to a gene: 5. This CDR3 reads CAWSSLGLADNEQFF. The CDR3 DNA follows: TGTGCCTGGAGTAGTTTGGGACTAGCGGACAATGAGCAGTTCTTC.

The chain is built from TRBV11-2 and TRBJ2-7; D might be TRBD2 (5 bases). The CDR3 is 15 residues long. Between the trimmed V and J ends, which lost 4 bases and 2 bases, there was a span of 15 bases. Germline-derived CDR1 and CDR2 are SGHAT and FQNNGV. CDR3 nucleotides: TGTGCCAGCAGCTCCTTGATGACGGAGGCCTACGAGCAGTACTTC. It codes for CASSSLMTEAYEQYF.

The table lists this clone with a few counts. The V gene is TRBV18, the J gene TRBJ1-5; D is possibly TRBD1 (6 bases). Germline lookup yields CDR1 KGHSH and CDR2 LQKENI. V lost 0 bases, J lost 0 bases, and 9 bases lay in between. The CDR3 is 16 residues long. Here the CDR3 DNA reads TGTGCCAGCTCACCACCCGACAGGCTTAGCAATCAGCCCCAGCATTTT. Amino acids: CASSPPDRLSNQPQHF.

V and J are TRBV18 and TRBJ1-3; no clear D. The CDR3 has 13 amino acids. V shed 4 bases and J shed 5 bases, with 9 bases lying between them. Germline-derived CDR1 and CDR2 are KGHSH and LQKENI. The CDR3 DNA reads as TGTGCCAGCTCACTCGGTTTGAGAAACACCATATATTTT. This sequence encodes CASSLGLRNTIYF.

The chain employs TRBV27 and TRBJ2-5, with D possibly being TRBD2 (5 bases). The CDR3 length is 13 residues. Germline loops: CDR1 MNHEY, CDR2 SMNVEV (reference sequence). The germline V and J ends were trimmed by 3 bases and 5 bases, with 10 bases remaining between them. CDR3 nucleotides: TGTGCCAGCAGTTTTTCGGGGAGCGAGACCCAGTACTTC. The encoded protein is CASSFSGSETQYF.

This clone has only a few counts. The CDR3 nucleotides are TGTGCCAGCAGCCACCGGGACTACGACAATGAGCAGTTCTTC. Protein: CASSHRDYDNEQFF. The chain has TRBV12-1 and TRBJ2-1; the D call TRBD2 from the table was never checked on the DNA. TRBV12-1 is a pseudogene locus. The CDR3 is 14 residues long.

This chain uses TRBV4-3 with TRBJ2-5, with 8 bases identical to TRBD2. The J call is in doubt because the DNA end fits TRBJ2-7 better. The germline V gene has CDR1 LGHNA and CDR2 YSLEER. This CDR3 comprises 15 residues. Written as DNA, the CDR3 is TGCGCCAGCAGCCAAGACAGCGGGGGTGATTACGAGCAGTACTTC. It specifies CASSQDSGGDYEQYF.

The chain recombines TRBV19 with TRBJ1-4, with a possible D match to TRBD1 (5 bases). The CDR3 consists of 13 residues. The germline V gene has CDR1 LNHDA and CDR2 SQIVND (reference sequence). Trimming stripped 6 bases from V and 4 bases from J, with 9 bases between. CDR3 region: CASRPGLNEKLFF. For the CDR3, the DNA is TGTGCCAGTAGACCGGGACTTAATGAAAAACTGTTTTTT. Combining the CDR3 with reference TRBV19 and TRBJ1-4 gives the whole variable domain DGGITQSPKYLFRKEGQNVTLSCEQNLNHDAMYWYRQDPGQGLRLIYYSQIVNDFQKGDIAEGYSVSREKKESFPLTVTSAQKNPTAFYLCASRPGLNEKLFFGSGTQLSVL.

The chain recombines TRBV4-1 with TRBJ1-2; 8 bases map to TRBD1. This CDR3 region has 19 residues. In germline, CDR1 is MGHRA, CDR2 YSYEKL. The V gene end was trimmed by 0 bases and the J gene end by 0 bases; junction bases not matched to a gene: 12. CDR3 sequence reads: CASSQDWGKGTGANYGYTF. The CDR3 DNA follows: TGCGCCAGCAGCCAAGATTGGGGTAAAGGGACAGGAGCTAACTATGGCTACACCTTC.

This clone was seen a handful of times. The V and J genes are TRBV6-1 and TRBJ2-3; 7 bases line up with TRBD1. The CDR3 totals 14 residues. Germline-derived CDR1 and CDR2 are MNHNS and SASEGT. With V trimmed by 6 bases and J by 4 bases, 7 bases remained unmatched. The CDR3 reads CASSRQGRADTQYF. CDR3 bases: TGTGCCAGCAGCCGACAGGGACGAGCAGATACGCAGTATTTT.

The V and J genes are TRBV7-6 and TRBJ2-7, with 11 bases that match TRBD2. The J segment lost 4 bases and the V segment lost 5 bases, leaving 7 bases of the junction unmatched. The CDR3 sequence is 15 residues long. Germline CDR1 reads SGHVS; CDR2 reads FNYEAQ. The CDR3 loop is CASSARLAGWYEQYF. Here the CDR3 DNA reads TGTGCCAGCAGCGCCCGACTAGCGGGGTGGTACGAGCAGTACTTC. The entire variable domain, with the rest obtained from reference TRBV7-6 and TRBJ2-7, is as follows: GAGVSQSPRYKVTKRGQDVALRCDPISGHVSLYWYRQALGQGPEFLTYFNYEAQQDKSGLPNDRFSAERPEGSISTLTIQRTEQRDSAMYRCASSARLAGWYEQYFGPGTRLTVT.

V is TRBV18 and J is TRBJ1-5, with D perhaps TRBD1 (6 bases). Trimming shortened V by 8 bases and J by 4 bases, and 15 bases separated the two germline ends. The CDR3 consists of 14 residues. Looked up from germline, CDR1 is KGHSH and CDR2 is LQKENI. The CDR3 sequence is CASTTGGPNQPQHF. CDR3 bases: TGTGCCAGCACTACCGGGGGGCCGAATCAGCCCCAGCATTTT.